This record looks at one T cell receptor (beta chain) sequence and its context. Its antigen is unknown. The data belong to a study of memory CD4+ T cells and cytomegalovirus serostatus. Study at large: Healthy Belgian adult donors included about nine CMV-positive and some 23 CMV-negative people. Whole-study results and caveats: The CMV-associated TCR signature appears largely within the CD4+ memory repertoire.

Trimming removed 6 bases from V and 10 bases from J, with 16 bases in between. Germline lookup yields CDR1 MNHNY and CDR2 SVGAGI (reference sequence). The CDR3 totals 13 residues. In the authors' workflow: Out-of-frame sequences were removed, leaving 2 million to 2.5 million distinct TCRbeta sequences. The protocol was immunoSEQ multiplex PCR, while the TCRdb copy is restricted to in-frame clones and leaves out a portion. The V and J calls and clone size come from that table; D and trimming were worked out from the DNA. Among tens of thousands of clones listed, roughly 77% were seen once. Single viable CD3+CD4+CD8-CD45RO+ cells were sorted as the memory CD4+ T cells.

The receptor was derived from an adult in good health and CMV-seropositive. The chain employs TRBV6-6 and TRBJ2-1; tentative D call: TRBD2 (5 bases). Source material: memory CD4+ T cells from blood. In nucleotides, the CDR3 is TGTGCCAGCAGCCCCCCCGCCGTAGCGGAGCAGTTCTTC. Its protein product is CASSPPAVAEQFF.